A single sample gave rise to the 26 T cell receptor beta chains below, sequenced in a study of OX40 agonist ivuxolimab in advanced cancers. Profiled with immunoSEQ multiplex PCR; TCRdb holds only in-frame clones, not every one. This repertoire shows over 45,000 clones, roughly nine tenths found once; its top ten account for roughly 13%. The sequencing used CD4+ or CD8+ T cells sorted from blood, collected in a trial of the OX40 agonist ivuxolimab. The receptors derive from an adult with an advanced solid tumor such as melanoma, head and neck, liver or kidney cancer.

This rearrangement joins TRBV28 to TRBJ1-1, with 11 bases lining up with TRBD1. This CDR3 contains 14 residues. Germline assignment: CDR1 MDHEN and CDR2 SYDVKM. V shed 5 bases and J 9 bases; nucleotides not matched to a gene: 8. CDR3 amino acids: CASSLSRDRGKAFF. Here the CDR3 DNA reads TGTGCCAGCAGTCTCTCCCGGGACAGGGGGAAAGCTTTCTTT.

The J gene is TRBJ2-3, the V gene TRBV5-1; 9 bases align to TRBD2. Germline V lookup: CDR1 SGHRS, CDR2 YFSETQ. This CDR3 contains 15 residues. J was trimmed by 3 bases and V by 1 base; bases with no gene match: 3. The CDR3 reads CASSLLAGITDTQYF. CDR3 nucleotide sequence: TGCGCCAGCAGCTTGCTAGCGGGGATAACAGATACGCAGTATTTT. The whole variable domain, remainder taken from reference TRBV5-1 and TRBJ2-3, is KAGVTQTPRYLIKTRGQQVTLSCSPISGHRSVSWYQQTPGQGLQFLFEYFSETQRNKGNFPGRFSGRQFSNSRSEMNVSTLELGDSALYLCASSLLAGITDTQYFGPGTRLTVL.

This clone was counted once. The chain links TRBV2 to TRBJ2-7, with no clear D. V was shortened by 7 bases and J by 1 base, with 14 bases between the two germline ends. CDR1 is SNHLY, CDR2 FYNNEI, per germline. This CDR3 has 14 residues. In nucleotides, the CDR3 is TGTGCCAGCACCACCCAGTTAGGGTCCTACGAGCAGTACTTC. Its protein is CASTTQLGSYEQYF.

This rearrangement joins TRBV15 to TRBJ2-7; 9 positions agree with TRBD2. CDR1 is LNHNV, CDR2 YYDKDF, per germline (reference sequence). This CDR3 has 15 amino acids. V trimming: 1 base; J trimming: 6 bases; junction bases outside the gene matches: 7. CDR3 DNA: TGTGCCACCAGCAGAGTCCCCCGACTAGCGGCCGAGCAGTACTTC. It codes for CATSRVPRLAAEQYF. The full variable domain, in which reference TRBV15 and TRBJ2-7 provide the parts outside the CDR3, is DAMVIQNPRYQVTQFGKPVTLSCSQTLNHNVMYWYQQKSSQAPKLLFHYYDKDFNNEADTPDNFQSRRPNTSFCFLDIRSPGLGDTAMYLCATSRVPRLAAEQYFGPGTRLTVT.

This chain links TRBV7-2 with TRBJ1-2; perhaps TRBD1 as D (6 bases). Between the trimmed V and J ends, which lost 3 bases and 3 bases, there was a span of 8 bases. The germline V gene encodes CDR1 SGHTA and CDR2 FQGNSA. The CDR3 sequence is 13 residues long. The chain's CDR3 is CASSLGTYYGYTF. CDR3 DNA: TGTGCCAGCAGCTTGGGGACATACTATGGCTACACCTTC.

Only a few counts were recorded for this clone. The rearrangement uses TRBV19 and TRBJ1-1, with D unresolved. Germline loops: CDR1 LNHDA, CDR2 SQIVND (reference sequence). The V end lost 10 bases, the J end lost 8 bases, and 8 bases lay between the germline ends. The CDR3 has 9 amino acids. DNA of the CDR3: TGTGCCACCCGCCCCGAAGCTTTCTTT. This translates into CATRPEAFF.

J is TRBJ2-3 and V is TRBV12-5, with 8 bases matching TRBD2. This CDR3 region has 17 residues. The ends lost 1 base at V and 4 bases at J; junction bases unmatched: 10. Germline V gene lookup returns CDR1 LGHNT and CDR2 FRNRAP. CDR3 sequence: CASGLAFRLAGSDTQYF. The CDR3 bases are TGTGCTAGTGGTTTGGCGTTCCGGCTAGCGGGCTCAGATACGCAGTATTTT.

The chain is built from TRBV10-2 and TRBJ1-5, with 12 nucleotides matching TRBD1. With V trimmed by 1 base and J by 13 bases, 8 bases remained unmatched. The germline V gene has CDR1 WSHSY and CDR2 SAAADI. The CDR3 covers 15 residues. CDR3 sequence: CASSEFGTGGAWQHF. The CDR3 DNA reads TGCGCCAGCAGTGAGTTCGGGACAGGGGGCGCGTGGCAGCATTTT.

The chain is built from TRBV6-6 and TRBJ1-2; TRBD1 matches 12 bases. CDR1 is MNHNY, CDR2 SVGAGI, per germline (reference sequence). The length of the CDR3 is 15 residues. The V gene end was trimmed by 8 bases and the J gene end by 7 bases; junction bases not matched to a gene: 11. The CDR3 spells CASGNPGQGAIGYTF. CDR3 DNA sequence: TGTGCCAGCGGAAATCCGGGACAGGGGGCTATTGGCTACACCTTC.

Written as DNA, the CDR3 is TGTGCCAGCAGTGACCCGGGACAGGGCTCCGGGGAGCTGTTTTTT. As protein: CASSDPGQGSGELFF. J is TRBJ2-2 and V is TRBV25-1, with 9 bases matching TRBD1. Germline CDR1 MGHDK, CDR2 SYGVNS. Unmatched junction bases numbered 5, after V lost 3 bases and J lost 6 bases. This CDR3 has 15 residues.

This chain links TRBV18 with TRBJ2-2; the D is unclear. The CDR3 is 14 amino acids. Between the trimmed V and J ends, which lost 2 bases and 2 bases, there was a span of 6 bases. Germline-derived CDR1 and CDR2 are KGHSH and LQKENI. The CDR3 sequence is CASSPNLNTGELFF. The CDR3 DNA reads TGTGCCAGCTCACCAAACCTTAACACCGGGGAGCTGTTTTTT.

J is TRBJ1-1 and V is TRBV30, with a possible D match to TRBD1 (6 bases). CDR3 length equals 15 residues. Germline loops: CDR1 GTSNPN, CDR2 SVGIG (reference sequence). V shed 1 base and J shed 1 base, with 13 bases lying between them. Here the CDR3 DNA reads TGTGCCTGGAGTGCCATGGGGGCGGGGAACACTGAAGCTTTCTTT. Translating gives CAWSAMGAGNTEAFF. Variable domain in full (rest from reference TRBV30 and TRBJ1-1): SQTIHQWPATLVQPVGSPLSLECTVEGTSNPNLYWYRQAAGRGLQLLFYSVGIGQISSEVPQNLSASRPQDRQFILSSKKLLLSDSGFYLCAWSAMGAGNTEAFFGQGTRLTVV.

This chain links TRBV4-2 with TRBJ2-5; maybe TRBD2 (5 bases). Looked up from germline, CDR1 is LGHNA and CDR2 is YNFKEQ. The CDR3 sequence is 15 residues long. Trimming pared 2 bases from V and 3 bases from J, leaving 13 bases between. The CDR3 sequence: CASSQTKSGKETQYF. The DNA of the CDR3 is TGTGCCAGCAGCCAAACGAAGTCCGGGAAAGAGACCCAGTACTTC.

The rearrangement uses TRBV6-5 and TRBJ2-7, with 13 nucleotides matching TRBD2. V trimming: 4 bases; J trimming: 3 bases; junction bases outside the gene matches: 6. This CDR3 spans 16 amino acids. CDR1 and CDR2 from the germline V gene are MNHEY and SVGAGI. CDR3 in amino acids: CASSSRTSGSNYEQYF. DNA for the CDR3: TGTGCCAGCAGTTCTCGGACTAGCGGGAGTAACTACGAGCAGTACTTC.

This clone was recorded only once. The genes are TRBV19 and TRBJ2-1, with 10 bases fitting TRBD2. Trimming removed 4 bases from V and 2 bases from J; junction bases left unmatched: 5. The V gene's germline CDR1 is LNHDA and CDR2 SQIVND (reference sequence). The CDR3 covers 16 residues. The CDR3: CASSRAGGGTYNEQFF. The CDR3 DNA follows: TGTGCCAGTAGTAGAGCGGGAGGGGGGACCTACAATGAGCAGTTCTTC. Full variable domain (missing parts from reference TRBV19 and TRBJ2-1): DGGITQSPKYLFRKEGQNVTLSCEQNLNHDAMYWYRQDPGQGLRLIYYSQIVNDFQKGDIAEGYSVSREKKESFPLTVTSAQKNPTAFYLCASSRAGGGTYNEQFFGPGTRLTVL.

J is TRBJ2-3 and V is TRBV7-6; 8 bases fit TRBD1. V was pared by 2 bases and J by 12 bases, with 16 bases of the junction left unmatched. The CDR3 has 16 residues. Germline lookup yields CDR1 SGHVS and CDR2 FNYEAQ. DNA of the CDR3: TGTGCCAGCAGCTTAAACTCCGGGACAGGCTTTCACTCTCAGTATTTT. Its translation: CASSLNSGTGFHSQYF.

This chain links TRBV5-1 with TRBJ1-1, with 7 bases matching TRBD1. The V and J ends lost 4 bases and 3 bases, in that order; junction bases with no gene match: 6. Germline loops: CDR1 SGHRS, CDR2 YFSETQ. CDR3 length: 14 residues. CDR3: CASSPGDRHTEAFF. CDR3 DNA: TGCGCCAGCAGCCCGGGGGACAGACACACTGAAGCTTTCTTT.

This clone showed up just a few times. The rearrangement links TRBV5-4 to TRBJ1-1; TRBD1 is a possible D gene (6 bases). The CDR3 totals 14 residues. Germline-derived CDR1 and CDR2 are SGHNT and YYREEE (reference sequence). Deletions cut 4 bases from V and 2 bases from J, with 12 bases between. In DNA form, the CDR3 reads TGTGCCAGCAGCCAGGACAGATACAACACTGAAGCTTTCTTT. This gives the protein CASSQDRYNTEAFF.

For this clone: The DNA is omitted, as the CDR3 cannot be located on it reliably, and the CDR3 follows TCRdb's listing. This chain joins TRBV28 and TRBJ1-2; the tabulated D call, TRBD1, remains unverified against the DNA. Inclusive of both ends, the CDR3 amounts to 13 amino acids. Looked up from germline, CDR1 is MDHEN and CDR2 is SYDVKM. CDR3 loop: CASSPPVGQGNTF.

The gene calls are TRBV6-1 and TRBJ1-5; unclear D gene. The V end was cut by 2 bases, the J end by 7 bases, with 12 bases between. This CDR3 is 14 amino acids long. Looked up from germline, CDR1 is MNHNS and CDR2 is SASEGT. The CDR3 region has the DNA TGTGCCAGCAGTGAATCCGACGGAGGACAGCCCCAGCATTTT. Its translation: CASSESDGGQPQHF.

V gene TRBV5-1 combines with J gene TRBJ2-7; 11 positions match TRBD1. The CDR3 is made up of 15 amino acids. Germline V gene data show CDR1 as SGHRS and CDR2 as YFSETQ. Germline trimming cut 0 bases from V and 4 bases from J; bases unmatched to any gene: 3. The CDR3 here is CASSLVGQGAYEQYF. The CDR3 DNA reads as TGCGCCAGCAGCTTGGTCGGACAGGGGGCGTACGAGCAGTACTTC.

The J gene is TRBJ2-3, the V gene TRBV15; D is perhaps TRBD2 (5 bases). CDR3 length equals 16 residues. With 0 bases removed from V and 3 bases from J, the gap between germline ends came to 13 bases. Germline CDR1 reads LNHNV; CDR2 reads YYDKDF (reference sequence). The DNA of the CDR3 is TGTGCCACCAGCAGAGATTTCACCCTAGCAACAGATACGCAGTATTTT. It is translated as CATSRDFTLATDTQYF.

The chain employs TRBV27 and TRBJ2-1; D not resolved. Trimming took 6 bases from V and 1 from J, leaving 13 bases between them. The CDR3 runs 15 residues. Germline values: CDR1 MNHEY, CDR2 SMNVEV (reference sequence). CDR3 loop: CASRTNRASYNEQFF. In DNA, the CDR3 is TGTGCCAGCAGGACAAATCGGGCTTCCTACAATGAGCAGTTCTTC.

A single count supports this clone. The chain has TRBV7-3 and TRBJ2-1, with D maybe TRBD1 (5 bases). Germline CDR1 is SGHTA and CDR2 is FQGTGA. The CDR3 runs to 15 residues. V was clipped by 1 base and J by 7 bases, with 14 bases between them. DNA for the CDR3: TGTGCCAGCAGCTTAAACGCAGGGCCGGTGAATGAGCAGTTCTTC. Amino acid sequence: CASSLNAGPVNEQFF.

The chain employs TRBV21-1 and TRBJ2-1; the listed D gene, TRBD2, was not tested against the DNA. TRBV21-1 is a pseudogene segment. This CDR3 spans 16 amino acids. In nucleotides, the CDR3 is TGTGCCAGCAGCAAAGGGGCTAGCGGGATTTGGGGGGAGCAGTTCTTC. It encodes CASSKGASGIWGEQFF.

This clone was detected once. V gene TRBV28 combines with J gene TRBJ1-3; D gene uncertain. The length of the CDR3 is 15 residues. Trimming cost V 6 bases and J 0 bases, with 12 bases left between them. The germline V gene has CDR1 MDHEN and CDR2 SYDVKM. The CDR3 bases are TGTGCCAGCAGCCCCCCGGGGAGCTCTGGAAACACCATATATTTT. Translating gives CASSPPGSSGNTIYF.